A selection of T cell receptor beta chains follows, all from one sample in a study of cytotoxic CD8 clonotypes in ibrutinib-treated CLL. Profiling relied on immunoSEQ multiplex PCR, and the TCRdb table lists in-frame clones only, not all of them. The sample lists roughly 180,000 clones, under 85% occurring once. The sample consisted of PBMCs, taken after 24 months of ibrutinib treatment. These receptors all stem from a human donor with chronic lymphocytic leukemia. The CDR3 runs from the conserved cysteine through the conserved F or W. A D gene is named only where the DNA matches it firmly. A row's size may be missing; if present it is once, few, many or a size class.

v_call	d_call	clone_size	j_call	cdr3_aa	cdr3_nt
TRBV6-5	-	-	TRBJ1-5	CASGLLPGQPQHF	TGTGCCAGCGGGCTCCTCCCCGGGCAGCCCCAGCATTTT
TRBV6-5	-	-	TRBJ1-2	CASRQGRGYTF	TGTGCCAGCAGACAGGGACGTGGCTACACCTTC
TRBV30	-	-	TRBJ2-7	CAWSRGRGREQYF	TGTGCCTGGAGCAGGGGCCGGGGTCGCGAGCAGTACTTC
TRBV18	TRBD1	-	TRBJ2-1	CASSPIGTGGYNEQFF	TGTGCCAGCTCACCAATCGGGACAGGGGGGTACAATGAGCAGTTCTTC
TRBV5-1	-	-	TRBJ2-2	CASSGVAGRVADTGELFF	TGCGCCAGCAGCGGGGTGGCAGGCCGTGTGGCGGACACCGGGGAGCTGTTTTTT
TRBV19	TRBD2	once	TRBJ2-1	CASNRRGYNEQFF	TGTGCCAGTAATCGGCGGGGGTACAATGAGCAGTTCTTC
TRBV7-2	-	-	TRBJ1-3	CASSLTRDTIYF	TGTGCCAGCAGCTTAACGCGTGACACCATATATTTT
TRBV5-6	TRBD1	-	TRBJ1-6	CASRGRGFQTPLHF	TGTGCCAGCAGGGGCAGGGGGTTTCAAACGCCCCTCCACTTT
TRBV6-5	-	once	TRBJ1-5	CASSSGLWGAQHF	TGTGCCAGCAGCTCGGGACTCTGGGGGGCCCAGCATTTT
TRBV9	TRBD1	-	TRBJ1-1	CASSDRQGAGTEAFF	TGTGCCAGCAGCGACCGACAGGGGGCCGGAACTGAAGCTTTCTTT
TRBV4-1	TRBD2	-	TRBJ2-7	CASSQDWTSGYEQYF	TGCGCCAGCAGCCAAGATTGGACTAGCGGATACGAGCAGTACTTC
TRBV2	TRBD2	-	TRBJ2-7	CASSGGTSGVSYEQYF	TGTGCCAGCAGTGGAGGGACTAGCGGCGTCTCCTACGAGCAGTACTTC